This TCR beta chain is drawn from a study of control samples from healthy donors and cancer patients (dated by TCRdb to about 2020). CDR1 and CDR2 are drawn from the germline V gene: SGDLS, YYNGEE. Clipping removes 1 base from V and 2 bases from J, with 13 as the unmatched junction base count. The CDR3 numbers 19 residues from cysteine through phenylalanine. Solely the CDR3 DNA is kept, with 57 bases framed from the first base. Libraries were made using the immunoSEQ multiplex PCR assay. TCRdb mirrors the immuneACCESS table, restricted to in-frame sequences. Some clones are absent from its copies; in checked studies, under half trace to an unresolved V gene, and the reason for the others is unknown. In this sample the table shows about 140,000 clones, about 90% of which occur a single time. The ten biggest clones cover more than 6.5% of the sample. On this clone itself: Its antigen is not yet known. Within one base of it there is no much larger clone, and no base qualities were kept.

The rearrangement joined TRBV9 to TRBJ2-2; 8 central nucleotides agree with TRBD1. Sequencing used blood. This TCR came from a man between 18 and 29 years old in good health. The CDR3 protein sequence reads: CASSVFYDGTGGNTGELFF. The DNA is TGTGCCAGCAGCGTATTCTACGATGGGACAGGAGGCAACACCGGGGAGCTGTTTTTT. The CDR3, completed at both ends by the reference TRBV9 and TRBJ2-2 genes, gives the full variable domain DSGVTQTPKHLITATGQRVTLRCSPRSGDLSVYWYQQSLDQGLQFLIQYYNGEERAKGNILERFSAQQFPDLHSELNLSSLELGDSALYFCASSVFYDGTGGNTGELFFGEGSRLTVL.